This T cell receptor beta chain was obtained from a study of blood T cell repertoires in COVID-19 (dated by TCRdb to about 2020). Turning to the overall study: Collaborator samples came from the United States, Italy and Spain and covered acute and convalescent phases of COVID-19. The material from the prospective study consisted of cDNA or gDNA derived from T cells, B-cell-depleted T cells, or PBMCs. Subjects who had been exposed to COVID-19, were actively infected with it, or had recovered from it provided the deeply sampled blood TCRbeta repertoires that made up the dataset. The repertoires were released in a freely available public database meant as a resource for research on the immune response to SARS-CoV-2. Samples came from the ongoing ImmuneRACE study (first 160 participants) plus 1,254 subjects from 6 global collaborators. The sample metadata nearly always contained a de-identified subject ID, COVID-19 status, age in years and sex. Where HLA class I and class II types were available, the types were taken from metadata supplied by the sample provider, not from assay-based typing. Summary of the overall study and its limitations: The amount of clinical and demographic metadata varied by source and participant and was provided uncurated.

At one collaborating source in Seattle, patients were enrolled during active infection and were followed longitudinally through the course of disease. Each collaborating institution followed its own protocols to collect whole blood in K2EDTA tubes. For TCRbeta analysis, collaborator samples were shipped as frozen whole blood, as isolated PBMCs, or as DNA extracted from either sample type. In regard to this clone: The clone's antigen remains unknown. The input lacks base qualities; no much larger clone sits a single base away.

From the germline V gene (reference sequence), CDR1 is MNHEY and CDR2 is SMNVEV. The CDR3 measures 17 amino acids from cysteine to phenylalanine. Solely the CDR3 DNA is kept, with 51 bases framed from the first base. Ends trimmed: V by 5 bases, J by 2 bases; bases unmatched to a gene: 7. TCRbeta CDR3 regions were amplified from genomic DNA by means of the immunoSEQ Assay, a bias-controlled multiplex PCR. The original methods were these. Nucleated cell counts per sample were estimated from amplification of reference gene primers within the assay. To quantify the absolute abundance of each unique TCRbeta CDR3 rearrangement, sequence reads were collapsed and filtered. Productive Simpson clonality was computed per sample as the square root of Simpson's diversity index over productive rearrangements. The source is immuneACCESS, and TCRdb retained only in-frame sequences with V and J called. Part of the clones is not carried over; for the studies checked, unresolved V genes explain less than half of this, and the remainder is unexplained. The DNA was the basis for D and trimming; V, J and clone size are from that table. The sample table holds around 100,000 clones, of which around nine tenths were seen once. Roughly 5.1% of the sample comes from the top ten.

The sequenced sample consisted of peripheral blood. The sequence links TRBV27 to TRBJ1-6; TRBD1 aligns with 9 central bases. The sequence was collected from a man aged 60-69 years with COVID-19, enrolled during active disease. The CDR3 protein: CASSPTGQGTYNSPLHF. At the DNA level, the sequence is TGTGCCAGCAGTCCAACAGGACAGGGGACCTATAATTCACCCCTCCACTTT.